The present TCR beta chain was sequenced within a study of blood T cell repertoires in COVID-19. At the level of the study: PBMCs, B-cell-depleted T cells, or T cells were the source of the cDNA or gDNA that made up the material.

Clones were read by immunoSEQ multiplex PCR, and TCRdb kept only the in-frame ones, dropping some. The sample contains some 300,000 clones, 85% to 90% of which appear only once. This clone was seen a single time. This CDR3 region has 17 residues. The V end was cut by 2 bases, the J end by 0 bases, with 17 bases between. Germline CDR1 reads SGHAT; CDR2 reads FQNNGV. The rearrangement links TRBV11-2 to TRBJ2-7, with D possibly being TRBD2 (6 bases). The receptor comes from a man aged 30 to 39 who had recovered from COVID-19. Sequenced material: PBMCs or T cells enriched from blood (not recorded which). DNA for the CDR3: TGTGCCAGCAGCTTACGCCCCGGGAGAAAGAGCTCCTACGAGCAGTACTTC. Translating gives CASSLRPGRKSSYEQYF.